One sample yielded the 12 T cell receptor beta chains listed below, sequenced in a study of blood T cell repertoires in COVID-19. Clones were sequenced by immunoSEQ multiplex PCR, and TCRdb holds only the in-frame ones, with some missing. This table has over 150,000 clones, roughly 84% appearing once. Sequenced material: peripheral blood. These receptors came from a woman older than 75 with active or convalescent COVID-19.

V is TRBV5-1 and J is TRBJ1-1; tentatively, D is TRBD1 (5 bases). CDR3 length equals 14 residues. Germline lookup yields CDR1 SGHRS and CDR2 YFSETQ. Trimming stripped 7 bases from V and 4 bases from J, with 17 bases between. The CDR3 loop is CASFREDRSTEAFF. The CDR3 DNA is TGCGCCAGCTTCAGGGAGGACCGGAGCACTGAAGCTTTCTTT.

The CDR3 region has the DNA TGTGCCAGCAGCGAACTAGCGGCCGAGAACAATGAGCAGTTCTTC. This gives the protein CASSELAAENNEQFF. The chain uses TRBV7-7 and TRBJ2-1; TRBD2 aligns across 8 bases. Looked up from germline, CDR1 is SSHAT and CDR2 is FNYEAQ (reference sequence). This CDR3 comprises 15 residues. J was trimmed by 5 bases and V by 5 bases; bases with no gene match: 8.

V and J are TRBV3-1 (or the pseudogene TRBV3-2) and TRBJ2-1; the match to TRBD2 covers 9 bases. The CDR3 is made up of 15 amino acids. V lost 1 base and J lost 4; bases outside the gene matches: 2. From germline, CDR1 is LGHDT and CDR2 YNNKEL (reference sequence). CDR3 amino acids: CASSQGREGYNEQFF. CDR3 DNA sequence: TGTGCCAGCAGCCAAGGGCGGGAGGGATACAATGAGCAGTTCTTC.

V usage is TRBV19 and J usage is TRBJ1-1, with TRBD1 matching 7 bases. The CDR3 runs to 13 residues. Germline loops: CDR1 LNHDA, CDR2 SQIVND (reference sequence). J was trimmed by 7 bases and V by 5 bases; bases with no gene match: 7. The CDR3 reads CASSANRGSEAFF. The CDR3 DNA sequence: TGTGCCAGTAGTGCCAACAGGGGCAGTGAAGCTTTCTTT.

This clone has a single count. The J gene is TRBJ2-5, the V gene TRBV5-1; 8 nucleotides line up with TRBD2. Germline V gene lookup returns CDR1 SGHRS and CDR2 YFSETQ. The CDR3 contains 17 residues. The ends lost 2 bases at V and 5 bases at J; junction bases unmatched: 14. CDR3 sequence: CASSFPQFGRAGETQYF. The CDR3 region has the DNA TGCGCCAGCAGCTTTCCCCAATTCGGGAGGGCCGGGGAGACCCAGTACTTC.

The table lists this clone with a count of one. The chain has TRBV6-5 and TRBJ2-5; maybe TRBD1 (5 bases). This CDR3 contains 12 residues. The germline gives CDR1 MNHEY, CDR2 SVGAGI. V was cut by 8 bases and J by 7 bases, with 14 bases left in between. The CDR3 spells CASGQNGGTQYF. CDR3 DNA sequence: TGTGCCAGCGGACAAAACGGTGGGACCCAGTACTTC.

CDR3 in amino acids: CASGVAGQETQYF. Written as DNA, the CDR3 is TGTGCCAGCGGAGTAGCGGGGCAAGAGACCCAGTACTTC. J is TRBJ2-5 and V is TRBV7-8; 8 bases align to TRBD2. The germline gives CDR1 SGHVS, CDR2 FQNEAQ. The V gene end was trimmed by 8 bases and the J gene end by 2 bases; junction bases not matched to a gene: 4. CDR3 size: 13 residues.

This chain joins TRBV9 and TRBJ1-1, with D perhaps TRBD1 (6 bases). V lost 4 bases and J 0 bases, leaving 13 bases between the germline ends. The CDR3 has 15 residues. Germline CDR1 reads SGDLS; CDR2 reads YYNGEE. The CDR3 region has the DNA TGTGCCAGCAGCCCCACTGGGGGCATGAACACTGAAGCTTTCTTT. Translation gives CASSPTGGMNTEAFF.

The chain recombines TRBV20-1 with TRBJ2-1; 8 nucleotides agree with TRBD2. Germline lookup yields CDR1 DFQATT and CDR2 SNEGSKA (reference sequence). CDR3 length: 16 residues. V dropped 5 bases and J dropped 4; count of bases not matched to a gene: 13. The CDR3 loop reads CSAGGGSGDVYNEQFF. In DNA form, the CDR3 reads TGCAGTGCTGGTGGTGGTAGCGGGGACGTTTACAATGAGCAGTTCTTC.

This clone was found once. The chain links TRBV15 to TRBJ1-4, with D possibly matching TRBD1 (5 bases). The germline V and J ends were trimmed by 8 bases and 7 bases, with 17 bases remaining between them. The CDR3 is 14 residues long. The V gene's germline CDR1 is LNHNV and CDR2 YYDKDF (reference sequence). The CDR3 loop reads CATGSGPWGEKLFF. In nucleotides, the CDR3 is TGTGCCACCGGTTCAGGGCCTTGGGGTGAAAAACTGTTTTTT.

The rearrangement joins TRBV9 to TRBJ1-4, with a tentative D call TRBD1 (5 bases). CDR1 is SGDLS, CDR2 YYNGEE, per germline. The CDR3 is made up of 16 amino acids. Trimming stripped 0 bases from V and 7 bases from J, with 16 bases between. DNA of the CDR3: TGTGCCAGCAGCGTAGCGGAGGGAAGCCAGGGTGAAAAACTGTTTTTT. Amino acids: CASSVAEGSQGEKLFF.

V is TRBV30 and J is TRBJ2-7; 7 bases map to TRBD2. Trimming took 4 bases from V and 2 from J; bases not matched to a gene: 11. Germline lookup yields CDR1 GTSNPN and CDR2 SVGIG (reference sequence). The CDR3 sequence is 15 residues long. CDR3 DNA sequence: TGTGCCTGGACTGCGGGAGTTCCGGGCCCCTACGAGCAGTACTTC. Its translation is CAWTAGVPGPYEQYF.